This is a list of T cell receptor beta chains from one sample in a study of CD8 T cells in ankylosing spondylitis. One entry per CDR3 protein, called by TCRdb with MiXCR from the 5' RACE reads. The sample lists about 800,000 distinct CDR3 sequences, 12% occurring once. The source material was blood, either unsorted or a sorted T cell fraction (not recorded which). Receptors originate from a male donor with ankylosing spondylitis. Each CDR3 is given with its conserved first and last residue. The order of the fields is D gene, V gene, J gene, clone size, CDR3 DNA, CDR3 protein. D genes are given only for firm matches. Clone size is shown for a subset of rows, as once, few, many or a class of expanded clone.

>-|TRBV4-3|TRBJ1-2|-
TGCGCCAGCAGCCGAACATTTCCAGGGCGGGTTACGTCCTATGGCTACACCTTC
CASSRTFPGRVTSYGYTF
>TRBD2|TRBV20-1|TRBJ2-3|-
TGCAGTGCTCCGACTAGCGGGAGGGCAGATACGCAGTATTTT
CSAPTSGRADTQYF
>TRBD1|TRBV5-1|TRBJ1-1|-
TGCGCCAGCAGCTTGGGGACAGGGGGGCTTGAAGCTTTCTTT
CASSLGTGGLEAFF
>-|TRBV30|TRBJ2-2|-
TGTGCCTGGAGTGTAGGTGGGAACACCGGGGAGCTGTTTTTT
CAWSVGGNTGELFF
>-|TRBV27|TRBJ1-2|few
TGTGCCAGCAACCCGAGGGCCAGGGGCTATGGCTACACCTTC
CASNPRARGYGYTF
>TRBD1|TRBV20-1|TRBJ2-7|-
TGCAGTGCTAGAGATCTTGACAGGGGGTCCTACGAGCAGTACTTC
CSARDLDRGSYEQYF
>TRBD1|TRBV20-1|TRBJ2-7|-
TGCAGTGCTAGAGCCCGACAGGGGTCCTCCTACGAGCAGTACTTC
CSARARQGSSYEQYF
>-|TRBV27|TRBJ1-1|-
TGTGCCAGCAGAATCGTAGGGGGGATGAACACTGAAGCTTTCTTT
CASRIVGGMNTEAFF
>-|TRBV4-3|TRBJ2-5|few
TGCGCCAGCAGCCAAGTGGGGCGGGGACAAGAGACCCAGTACTTC
CASSQVGRGQETQYF
>-|TRBV27|TRBJ2-2|few
TGTGCCAGCAGCCAGTCTATGGCGCCCACCGGGGAGCTGTTTTTT
CASSQSMAPTGELFF
>-|TRBV20-1|TRBJ1-5|few
TGCAGTGCTAGTCTTACCGGACCGAGCAATCAGCCCCAGCATTTT
CSASLTGPSNQPQHF
>TRBD1|TRBV6-4|TRBJ1-2|-
TGTGCCAGCAGTGACCGGGACAGGGATGGCTACACCTTC
CASSDRDRDGYTF
>-|TRBV10-3|TRBJ1-1|few
TGTGCCATCAGTCTGGACAGGAACACTGAAGCTTTCTTT
CAISLDRNTEAFF
>TRBD2|TRBV5-1|TRBJ2-1|-
TGCGCCAGCAGCTTGGCCCATTCTAGCGGTGAGCAGTTCTTC
CASSLAHSSGEQFF
>-|TRBV20-1|TRBJ2-7|many
TGCAGTGCTGGAAGACTTGACTTTTCCTACGAGCAGTACTTC
CSAGRLDFSYEQYF
>TRBD1|TRBV6-1|TRBJ2-5|few
TGTGCCAGCAATAGCGACAGGGTAGAGACCCAGTACTTC
CASNSDRVETQYF
>-|TRBV12-3/TRBV12-4|TRBJ1-1|-
TGTGCCAGCAATCCTGGACAGAACACTGAAGCTTTCTTT
CASNPGQNTEAFF
>TRBD2|TRBV7-9|TRBJ2-1|few
TGTGCCAGCAGGGGTAGGGATTCTAGCGGGGGTTCCTACAATGAGCAGTTCTTC
CASRGRDSSGGSYNEQFF
>-|TRBV4-3|TRBJ1-2|few
TGCGCCAGCAGCCAAGATCTCCGCCCCGCTGGACAGCTTTCTACCTATGGCTACACCTTC
CASSQDLRPAGQLSTYGYTF
>TRBD1|TRBV19|TRBJ2-7|few
TGTGCCAGTAGTATCAGGACAGGGATCTACGAGCAGTACTTC
CASSIRTGIYEQYF
>TRBD1|TRBV12-5|TRBJ2-7|-
TGTGCTAGTGGTTTGATCTTCCCGGGACAGGACCACTACGAGCAGTACTTC
CASGLIFPGQDHYEQYF
>-|TRBV6-2/TRBV6-3|TRBJ2-5|few
TGTGCCAGTAGAAAAGAGACCCAGTACTTC
CASRKETQYF
>-|TRBV9|TRBJ2-2|many
TGTGCCAGCAGCGTAGACGGAGAGGACGGGGAGCTGTTTTTT
CASSVDGEDGELFF
>-|TRBV6-2/TRBV6-3|TRBJ1-1|many
TGTGCCAGCAGGCCCACCCGGGGAGCGCGCACTGAAGCTTTCTTT
CASRPTRGARTEAFF
>TRBD1|TRBV20-1|TRBJ1-1|few
TGCAGTGCTCCTAAATCCGGGACAGCGAACACTGAAGCTTTCTTT
CSAPKSGTANTEAFF
>TRBD1|TRBV6-1|TRBJ2-7|-
TGTGCCAGCAGTGTTGGGACAGGTACCGAGCAGTACTTC
CASSVGTGTEQYF
>-|TRBV4-3|TRBJ2-3|few
TGCGCCAGCAGCCAACAGGGATCCGGGGATACGCAGTATTTT
CASSQQGSGDTQYF
>TRBD1|TRBV28|TRBJ1-2|few
TGTGCCAGCAGTTTCTTCCCAAACAGGGGGTCGAACTATGGCTACACCTTC
CASSFFPNRGSNYGYTF
>-|TRBV5-1|TRBJ2-3|many
TGCGCCAGCAGCTTGGAAGGACTATCCGATACGCAGTATTTT
CASSLEGLSDTQYF
>TRBD2|TRBV5-1|TRBJ2-5|-
TGCGCCAGCAGCTCTCATACCGGGACTAGCGGGGGCTCCCATTACTTC
CASSSHTGTSGGSHYF
>TRBD1|TRBV20-1|TRBJ1-2|few
TGCAGTGCTAGAGATCCGCGGGGACAGCCCTATGGCTACACCTTC
CSARDPRGQPYGYTF
>-|TRBV4-1|TRBJ2-3|few
TGCGCCAGCAGCCAAGGAACCTGGGCCAGAACCGCAGATACGCAGTATTTT
CASSQGTWARTADTQYF
>-|TRBV18|TRBJ1-1|-
TGTGCCAGCTCACCACCGAACAGGGCGGACACTGAAGCTTTCTTT
CASSPPNRADTEAFF
>-|TRBV20-1|TRBJ1-5|-
TGCAGCGTGACCTCGGGACTCCGCAATCAGCCCCAGCATTTT
CSVTSGLRNQPQHF
>TRBD1|TRBV7-9|TRBJ1-4|-
TGTGCCAGCAGCCCCGACAGGGTAGAGGAAAAACTGTTTTTT
CASSPDRVEEKLFF
>-|TRBV7-9|TRBJ2-1|-
TGTGCCAGCAGCGCGCCACAGAGGACACCCCGGTACAATGAGCAGTTCTTC
CASSAPQRTPRYNEQFF
>-|TRBV20-1|TRBJ1-1|-
TGCAGTGCTAGAGTGCCGTTATGGCTGGAGGCTGAAGCTTTCTTT
CSARVPLWLEAEAFF
>TRBD1|TRBV2|TRBJ1-5|-
TGTGCCAGCAGTGCGTACAGGGGGGGCAATCAGCCCCAGCATTTT
CASSAYRGGNQPQHF
>-|TRBV7-2|TRBJ1-1|-
TGTGCCAGCAGCTTAGGTTTTCTTTTGGGGGATGAAGCTTTCTTT
CASSLGFLLGDEAFF
>-|TRBV10-3|TRBJ2-5|many
TGTGCCATCAGTGCGGCGGGAAGGCAAGAGACCCAGTACTTC
CAISAAGRQETQYF
>-|TRBV7-2|TRBJ2-7|-
TGTGCCAGCAGCGTCAGTCGGGAAGCGGCCTTTTACGAGCAGTACTTC
CASSVSREAAFYEQYF
>-|TRBV4-1|TRBJ2-7|many
TGCGCCAGCAGCCAAAAAGGGGCGGAAACGGGCGAGCAGTACTTC
CASSQKGAETGEQYF
>TRBD1|TRBV2|TRBJ2-5|few
TGTGCCAGCCGCTTCGACAGGGAAGAGACCCAGTACTTC
CASRFDREETQYF
>-|TRBV28|TRBJ2-1|-
TGTGCCAGCACCCCTTTTGGGGGCAGGAGGAACAATGAGCAGTTCTTC
CASTPFGGRRNNEQFF
>-|TRBV10-3|TRBJ2-2|-
TGTGCCATCAGGGCCCCGGAGTCCGGGGAGCTGTTTTTT
CAIRAPESGELFF
>TRBD1|TRBV5-6|TRBJ2-7|many
TGTGCCAGCAGCACCGGACAGGTTCCCTACGAGCAGTACTTC
CASSTGQVPYEQYF
>-|TRBV2|TRBJ2-1|few
TGTGCCACCTCAGAAGTAAGTTACAGTGAGCAGTTCTTC
CATSEVSYSEQFF
>-|TRBV6-2/TRBV6-3|TRBJ1-1|few
TGTGCCAGCAAAAGGGGGTACAGGGAAGCTTTCTTT
CASKRGYREAFF
>-|TRBV4-3|TRBJ2-1|many
TGCGCCAGCAGCCAAGAGGCGGCAGGGACTGTGTATGAGCAGTTCTTC
CASSQEAAGTVYEQFF
>TRBD2|TRBV7-2|TRBJ2-3|few
TGTGCCAGCAGCTTAGTAGCGGGGGGGGGACCAGATACGCAGTATTTT
CASSLVAGGGPDTQYF
>TRBD1|TRBV20-1|TRBJ1-4|-
TGCAGTGCTAGCGACAGGGCTAGCGAAAAACTGTTTTTT
CSASDRASEKLFF